One and the same sample provided the 14 T cell receptor beta chains below, sequenced in a study of blood T cell repertoires in COVID-19. The data were produced by immunoSEQ multiplex PCR, yet TCRdb's version contains in-frame clones alone and is incomplete. The sample includes 180,000 or so clones, about 89% of them seen just once. Sequencing input: peripheral blood. The receptor source for this set is a man aged 35-49 years with acute or convalescent COVID-19.

V is TRBV28 and J is TRBJ2-2, with D unclear. The CDR3 has 14 residues. CDR1 and CDR2 from the germline V gene are MDHEN and SYDVKM. The V gene lost 6 bases and the J gene lost 6 bases, with 14 bases spanning the gap. CDR3 nucleotide sequence: TGTGCCAGCAGCCCCCTATACGCCCCCGGGGAGCTGTTTTTT. This sequence encodes CASSPLYAPGELFF.

The gene calls are TRBV12-3 or TRBV12-4 and TRBJ1-2, with D unresolved. Trimming pared 0 bases from V and 5 bases from J, leaving 4 bases between. The CDR3 contains 12 residues. In DNA form, the CDR3 reads TGTGCCAGCAGTTTAGCCGGGTATGGCTACACCTTC. Amino acids: CASSLAGYGYTF.

This CDR3 is CASSYSQGAFTQYF. The DNA for the CDR3 is TGTGCCAGCAGTTACTCACAGGGGGCTTTTACGCAGTATTTT. V gene TRBV6-2 or TRBV6-3 combines with J gene TRBJ2-3; 9 bases agree with TRBD1. Germline V gives CDR1 MNHEY, CDR2 SVGEGT. The junction had 3 bases not matched to a gene; V was cut back by 0 bases and J by 8 bases. The CDR3 spans 14 residues.

The chain has TRBV5-1 and TRBJ2-7; 10 positions match TRBD2. Per the germline V gene, CDR1 is SGHRS and CDR2 is YFSETQ. The ends lost 3 bases at V and 3 bases at J; junction bases unmatched: 9. The CDR3 extends over 16 amino acids. CDR3 in amino acids: CASSSRTSGFYYEQYF. DNA for the CDR3: TGCGCCAGCAGCTCAAGGACTAGCGGATTTTACTACGAGCAGTACTTC.

This sequence joins TRBV30 and TRBJ1-1; weak D call: TRBD1 (6 bases). Germline V gene data show CDR1 as GTSNPN and CDR2 as SVGIG (reference sequence). V lost 4 bases, J lost 6 bases, and 15 bases lay in between. The CDR3 is 13 residues long. This CDR3 reads CAWKMTGPPEAFF. The CDR3 bases are TGTGCCTGGAAGATGACAGGCCCACCTGAAGCTTTCTTT.

The rearrangement joins TRBV7-9 to TRBJ2-1, with 9 bases fitting TRBD1. Germline V gene lookup returns CDR1 SEHNR and CDR2 FQNEAQ (reference sequence). This CDR3 is 16 amino acids long. After removal of 0 bases from V and 7 bases from J, the junction contained 7 bases not matched to a gene. CDR3 protein: CASSLAPGQGKNEQFF. Here the CDR3 DNA reads TGTGCCAGCAGCTTAGCCCCGGGACAGGGAAAAAATGAGCAGTTCTTC.

This clone occurred once. This rearrangement joins TRBV11-2 to TRBJ1-3; unclear D gene. The CDR3 extends over 15 amino acids. Germline V gives CDR1 SGHAT, CDR2 FQNNGV. Trimming left V 3 bases short and J 0 bases short, with 9 bases between. The DNA of the CDR3 is TGTGCCAGCAGCTTGAACTTAGCCTCTGGAAACACCATATATTTT. It yields the protein CASSLNLASGNTIYF. The full variable domain, with the rest looked up from reference TRBV11-2 and TRBJ1-3, is EAGVAQSPRYKIIEKRQSVAFWCNPISGHATLYWYQQILGQGPKLLIQFQNNGVVDDSQLPKDRFSAERLKGVDSTLKIQPAKLEDSAVYLCASSLNLASGNTIYFGEGSWLTVV.

V gene TRBV5-1 combines with J gene TRBJ2-3; D is perhaps TRBD2 (6 bases). The germline CDR1 and CDR2 sequences are SGHRS and YFSETQ. V was clipped by 3 bases and J by 4 bases, with 9 bases between them. The CDR3 consists of 13 residues. The CDR3 coding sequence is TGCGCCAGCAGCTCGGGACTCCCAGATACGCAGTATTTT. Translation gives CASSSGLPDTQYF. Looking up the rest from reference TRBV5-1 and TRBJ2-3 gives the full variable domain: KAGVTQTPRYLIKTRGQQVTLSCSPISGHRSVSWYQQTPGQGLQFLFEYFSETQRNKGNFPGRFSGRQFSNSRSEMNVSTLELGDSALYLCASSSGLPDTQYFGPGTRLTVL.

The chain combines TRBV28 with TRBJ2-3; a weak D match, TRBD2 (7 bases). This CDR3 region has 15 residues. Between the trimmed V and J ends, which lost 7 bases and 8 bases, there was a span of 22 bases. The germline gives CDR1 MDHEN, CDR2 SYDVKM. CDR3 DNA: TGTGCCAGCACCCCCGCGGGGGCCTCATCCGGTACGCAGTATTTT. It specifies CASTPAGASSGTQYF.

This chain uses TRBV5-1 with TRBJ2-3; possible D gene TRBD1, 5 bases. This CDR3 has 15 amino acids. From germline, CDR1 is SGHRS and CDR2 YFSETQ. The V and J ends lost 0 bases and 1 base respectively, with 9 bases between them. The CDR3 DNA follows: TGCGCCAGCAGCTTGGGGGGCCCTGGCACAGATACGCAGTATTTT. Protein sequence: CASSLGGPGTDTQYF.

The CDR3 DNA sequence: TGCGCCGCGCGGGCGGGGACAACTAATGAAAAACTGTTTTTT. This codes for CAARAGTTNEKLFF. The chain links TRBV10-2 to TRBJ1-4, with unresolved D. Germline CDR1 and CDR2: WSHSY and SAAADI. The V gene lost 11 bases and the J gene lost 0 bases, with 13 bases spanning the gap. CDR3 length: 14 amino acids.

The V gene is TRBV15, the J gene TRBJ2-7; D not resolved. Trimming took 5 bases from V and 2 from J, leaving 16 bases between them. This CDR3 spans 15 amino acids. In germline, CDR1 is LNHNV, CDR2 YYDKDF (reference sequence). The CDR3 bases are TGTGCCACCAGCGATAGGATGAGAGGCACCTACGAGCAGTACTTC. Its protein product is CATSDRMRGTYEQYF.

The chain carries TRBV20-1 and TRBJ1-5, with 8 bases identical to TRBD1. Germline assignment: CDR1 DFQATT and CDR2 SNEGSKA (reference sequence). This CDR3 is 12 amino acids long. V dropped 3 bases and J dropped 7; count of bases not matched to a gene: 2. The CDR3 coding sequence is TGCAGTGCTAGTTCAGGGGGCCAGCCCCAGCATTTT. Encoded protein: CSASSGGQPQHF.

The chain has TRBV25-1 and TRBJ1-6; 7 bases are a match to TRBD1. Germline V gene sequence: CDR1 MGHDK, CDR2 SYGVNS. The CDR3 totals 14 residues. Unmatched junction bases numbered 4, after V lost 7 bases and J lost 4 bases. The CDR3 spells CASMEDRYNSPLHF. The CDR3 nucleotides are TGTGCCAGCATGGAGGACAGGTATAATTCACCCCTCCACTTT.